Listed below are T cell receptor beta chains from one sample, sequenced in a study of cytomegalovirus exposure and HLA in healthy donors. TCRdb keeps only in-frame clones here, not all; method: immunoSEQ multiplex PCR. The sample includes more than 200,000 clones, roughly 90% of them seen just once. Material: PBMCs. The receptors here all came from a man aged 18-30 years in good health and CMV-seropositive. The CDR3 runs from the conserved cysteine through the conserved F or W. D genes are given only for firm matches. Not every row has a clone size; where given, it reads once, few, many or a size class.

TRBJ1-2	TRBV27	TRBD1	.	CASSASPGQGAGGYTF	TGTGCCAGCAGTGCATCTCCGGGACAGGGGGCAGGTGGCTACACCTTC
TRBJ2-1	TRBV7-8	.	.	CASSLAGRLNEQFF	TGTGCCAGCAGCTTAGCGGGACGACTCAATGAGCAGTTCTTC
TRBJ1-3	TRBV30	TRBD1	.	CAWLGDRSGNTIYF	TGTGCCTGGCTCGGGGACAGATCTGGAAACACCATATATTTT
TRBJ2-3	TRBV25-1	.	.	CASSERNTDTQYF	TGTGCCAGCAGTGAACGAAACACAGATACGCAGTATTTT
TRBJ2-2	TRBV7-9	.	once	CASSPRARGAGELFF	TGTGCCAGCAGCCCTCGGGCGCGGGGAGCCGGGGAGCTGTTTTTT
TRBJ1-2	TRBV6-1	.	.	CASSKEVVSNYGYTF	TGTGCCAGCAGTAAAGAGGTGGTATCTAACTATGGCTACACCTTC
TRBJ2-1	TRBV4-2	.	.	CASSQDWGTLNEQFF	TGTGCCAGCAGCCAAGATTGGGGCACCCTCAATGAGCAGTTCTTC
TRBJ1-2	TRBV11-2	TRBD1	.	CASSPWDRVLYGYTF	TGTGCCAGCAGCCCCTGGGACAGGGTCCTCTATGGCTACACCTTC
TRBJ2-2	TRBV7-2	.	.	CASTRTSTGELFF	TGTGCCAGCACCCGGACCTCCACCGGGGAGCTGTTTTTT
TRBJ2-1	TRBV6-1	.	.	CASSERWRNNEQFF	TGTGCCAGCAGTGAAAGGTGGCGCAACAATGAGCAGTTCTTC
TRBJ2-7	TRBV29-1	.	.	CSVGTLHSYEQYF	TGCAGCGTTGGGACACTTCACTCTTACGAGCAGTACTTC
TRBJ2-1	TRBV7-9	TRBD2	few	CASSLGLAGYNEQFF	TGTGCCAGCAGCTTAGGCCTAGCGGGCTACAATGAGCAGTTCTTC
TRBJ1-1	TRBV6-6	TRBD1	.	CASRAGQGVSEAFF	TGTGCCAGCCGAGCGGGACAGGGAGTGTCTGAAGCTTTCTTT
TRBJ1-1	TRBV5-1	.	.	CASSLAGRDEAFF	TGCGCCAGCAGCTTGGCCGGAAGGGATGAAGCTTTCTTT
TRBJ2-4	TRBV6-5	.	.	CASSVGDGNIQYF	TGTGCCAGCAGCGTAGGGGACGGCAACATTCAGTACTTC
TRBJ1-2	TRBV30	.	.	CAWSRIANYGYTF	TGTGCCTGGAGTCGGATCGCTAACTATGGCTACACCTTC
TRBJ1-4	TRBV6-6	.	.	CASSYGAGAQLFF	TGTGCCAGCAGTTACGGGGCAGGGGCACAACTGTTTTTT
TRBJ1-2	TRBV7-9	.	once	CASSFAEGGRGYTF	TGTGCCAGCAGCTTCGCTGAGGGTGGTCGGGGCTACACCTTC
TRBJ2-1	TRBV9	.	.	CASSVGGKVEQFF	TGTGCCAGCAGCGTAGGCGGGAAGGTTGAGCAGTTCTTC
TRBJ2-7	TRBV28	TRBD2	.	CASTTGTSYEQYF	TGTGCCAGCACCACCGGGACTAGCTACGAGCAGTACTTC
TRBJ2-5	TRBV2	.	.	CASSPPHQRETQYF	TGTGCCAGCAGTCCTCCGCATCAGAGGGAGACCCAGTACTTC
TRBJ2-1	TRBV11-2	TRBD2	.	CASSRGLAGRGEQFF	TGTGCCAGCAGCAGGGGACTAGCGGGGCGGGGTGAGCAGTTCTTC
TRBJ2-4	TRBV2	.	.	CASKNWGKNIQYF	TGTGCCAGCAAGAACTGGGGAAAAAACATTCAGTACTTC
TRBJ2-1	TRBV10-3	TRBD2	few	CAISDLAGVDEQFF	TGTGCCATCAGTGACCTAGCGGGAGTCGATGAGCAGTTCTTC
TRBJ1-2	TRBV6-5	.	.	CASSYSFQGSGGYTF	TGTGCCAGCAGTTACTCTTTTCAGGGGTCGGGTGGCTACACCTTC
TRBJ1-5	TRBV6-1	.	.	CASSGQPRGPQHF	TGTGCCAGCAGCGGACAGCCTCGGGGGCCCCAGCATTTT